A selection of T cell receptor beta chains follows, all from one sample in a study of identical twins. TCRdb independently ran MiXCR on the 5' RACE reads; one entry per CDR3 protein. The sample records some 710,000 distinct CDR3 sequences, around 5.7% being singletons. Source material: naive T cells sorted from blood. These receptors came from a man between 18 and 35 years old in good health. Each CDR3 is given with its conserved first and last residue. The D gene is left open where the match is weak. The listing skips clone size in some rows; elsewhere it reads once, few, many or a size class.

d_call,clone_size,j_call,v_call,cdr3_nt,cdr3_aa
TRBD1,once,TRBJ2-3,TRBV30,TGTGCCTGCAGGACCGGGACAGGGGTCACAGATACGCAGTATTTT,CACRTGTGVTDTQYF
.,.,TRBJ1-1,TRBV25-1,TGTGCCAGCAGTGATGGGGGGAACGCTTTCTTT,CASSDGGNAFF
.,few,TRBJ2-7,TRBV6-6,TGTGCCAGCACCCCCTCTGAGGGGGTCCCTCGCTTC,CASTPSEGVPRF
TRBD1,.,TRBJ2-3,TRBV4-3,TGCGCCAGCAGCCAATACCTTCCGGGACAGATAACCACAGATACGCAGTATTTT,CASSQYLPGQITTDTQYF
.,few,TRBJ2-5,TRBV15,TGTGCCACCAGCGTCGGACTGGCGGAAGAGACCCAGTACTTC,CATSVGLAEETQYF
TRBD1,few,TRBJ2-7,TRBV6-1,TGTGCCAGCAGCAGGGACAGGGCTAACGACGAGCAGTACTTC,CASSRDRANDEQYF
TRBD2,few,TRBJ2-2,TRBV25-1,TGTGCCAGCAGTGTTCAGCGGGGGACCGGGGAGCTGTTTTTT,CASSVQRGTGELFF
.,many,TRBJ2-7,TRBV12-3/TRBV12-4,TGTGCCAGCAGCCAACCCCGTGGAACGGACCTCTACGAGCAGTACTTC,CASSQPRGTDLYEQYF
.,many,TRBJ2-3,TRBV6-5,TGTGCCAGCAGTTACCACGAGGCAGATACGCAGTATTTT,CASSYHEADTQYF
TRBD1,many,TRBJ2-7,TRBV3-1,TGTGCCAGCAGCCAAGTCCCCGGGACAGACGGGTCCGAGCAGTACTTC,CASSQVPGTDGSEQYF
.,.,TRBJ2-6,TRBV10-3,TGTGCCATCGGGGTGGGAACCGGGGCCAACGTCCTGACTTTC,CAIGVGTGANVLTF
TRBD2,many,TRBJ2-5,TRBV20-1,TGCAGCGCTCTAGCGGGAGCTGAGACCCAGTACTTC,CSALAGAETQYF
.,few,TRBJ2-6,TRBV5-1,TGCGCCAGCAGCCCGGGGGACGGGGCCAACGTCCTGACTTTC,CASSPGDGANVLTF
TRBD1,few,TRBJ1-4,TRBV20-1,TGCAGTGCTACCGGACAGGGGGCCGGGAATGAAAAACTGTTTTTT,CSATGQGAGNEKLFF
.,many,TRBJ2-5,TRBV25-1,TGTGCCAGCAGTGAATTGGGTTTGGAAGAGACCCAGTACTTC,CASSELGLEETQYF
TRBD1,many,TRBJ2-3,TRBV20-1,TGCAGTGCTAGTTCGACAGGGGGCGCAGATACGCAGTATTTT,CSASSTGGADTQYF
.,many,TRBJ2-1,TRBV5-1,TGCGCCAGCAGGCAAGACATGGGATCCTACAATGAGCAGTTCTTC,CASRQDMGSYNEQFF
.,many,TRBJ2-7,TRBV5-1,TGCGCCAGCAGCCCAAAAGACAGATACGAGCAGTACTTC,CASSPKDRYEQYF
TRBD2,many,TRBJ2-3,TRBV29-1,TGCAGCGTTGAAATACTAGCGGGAGGAGATACGCAGTATTTT,CSVEILAGGDTQYF
TRBD2,few,TRBJ2-1,TRBV3-1,TGTGCCAGCAGCCAAGATCGGCTAGCGGGATGGGGCCCCCCCCACAATGAGCAGTTCTTC,CASSQDRLAGWGPPHNEQFF
TRBD1,many,TRBJ1-2,TRBV12-3/TRBV12-4,TGTGCCAGCAGCCCGGGACAGGGCGCTTACGGCTACACCTTC,CASSPGQGAYGYTF
TRBD2,few,TRBJ2-3,TRBV27,TGTGCCAGCAGTTCCGGGACTATTTCCCATACGCAGTATTTT,CASSSGTISHTQYF
TRBD1,many,TRBJ2-3,TRBV7-9,TGTGCCAGCAGCTTAGAGACAGGGTCAGATACGCAGTATTTT,CASSLETGSDTQYF
TRBD2,many,TRBJ2-5,TRBV20-1,TGCAGTGCCGAGATACTAGCGGGAGGCAGAACGGCCCAAGAGACCCAGTACTTC,CSAEILAGGRTAQETQYF
TRBD1,few,TRBJ1-2,TRBV20-1,TGCAGTGTCCCAGTGCTGGGACAGAACTATGGCTACACCTTC,CSVPVLGQNYGYTF
TRBD2,many,TRBJ2-5,TRBV5-1,TGCGCCAGCAGCAAGGGGACTATCCAAGAGACCCAGTACTTC,CASSKGTIQETQYF
.,.,TRBJ1-1,TRBV19,TGTGCCAGTAGTATACCTATGAACACTGAAGCTTTCTTT,CASSIPMNTEAFF
TRBD2,many,TRBJ2-1,TRBV20-1,TGCAGTGCTAGAGAGGGACTAGCGGGAGAGCAGTTCTTC,CSAREGLAGEQFF